This entry lists 15 T cell receptor beta chains sequenced from one sample in a study of T cell changes during pregnancy in multiple sclerosis. Sequencing was performed with immunoSEQ multiplex PCR; in TCRdb, only in-frame clones are kept and a portion is missing. The repertoire has approximately 60,000 clones, about 90% of them found once; the top ten carry around 6.8%. The starting material was peripheral blood, obtained in the third trimester of pregnancy. The receptors shown here come from a female donor in good health, enrolled as a control in a pregnancy study.

V and J are TRBV5-8 and TRBJ2-2; 11 bases are shared with TRBD2. V shed 0 bases, J shed 7 bases, and the junction held 8 bases outside the gene matches. This CDR3 comprises 17 residues. Germline V gene sequence: CDR1 SGHTS, CDR2 YDEGEE. This chain's CDR3 is CASSLAVLAGAGGELFF. The CDR3 DNA reads as TGTGCCAGCAGCTTGGCTGTACTAGCGGGGGCTGGCGGGGAGCTGTTTTTT.

The genes are TRBV5-4 and TRBJ2-3, with D maybe TRBD1 (6 bases). CDR1 SGHNT and CDR2 YYREEE come from the germline V gene (reference sequence). The CDR3 has 13 amino acids. Deletions cut 0 bases from V and 4 bases from J, with 6 bases between. For the CDR3, the DNA is TGTGCCAGCAGCTTGGACAGGGCAGATACGCAGTATTTT. It encodes CASSLDRADTQYF.

The chain has TRBV5-8 and TRBJ2-3, with D maybe TRBD2 (6 bases). CDR1 and CDR2 from the germline V gene are SGHTS and YDEGEE. V was clipped by 7 bases and J by 3 bases, with 21 bases between them. The CDR3 has 16 residues. CDR3 nucleotides: TGTGCCAGCTGGATCTTCGCGGGAACGATTACAGATACGCAGTATTTT. Protein sequence: CASWIFAGTITDTQYF.

This clone appeared a single time. V and J are TRBV6-1 and TRBJ2-1; 7 nucleotides align to TRBD2. V lost 6 bases and J lost 4; bases outside the gene matches: 3. Germline loops: CDR1 MNHNS, CDR2 SASEGT. This CDR3 is built from 13 residues. CDR3 amino acids: CASRGEGYNEQFF. The CDR3 nucleotides are TGTGCCAGCAGGGGGGAGGGTTACAATGAGCAGTTCTTC.

A single count supports this clone. The chain links TRBV11-3 to TRBJ2-5; TRBD2 matches at 13 bases. Per germline, CDR1 SGHNT and CDR2 YENEEA. Trimming cost V 5 bases and J 7 bases; bases outside gene matches: 10. The CDR3 length is 16 residues. The CDR3 reads CASSPGGTSGTGTQYF. CDR3 nucleotides: TGTGCCAGCAGCCCAGGGGGGACTAGCGGGACGGGGACCCAGTACTTC.

The CDR3 loop reads CASSLLTEGLGQTQYF. The CDR3 DNA is TGTGCCAGCAGCTTACTAACGGAGGGCCTGGGACAGACGCAGTATTTT. The chain is built from TRBV11-3 and TRBJ2-3; a weak D match, TRBD1 (7 bases). V was pared by 2 bases and J by 9 bases, with 21 bases between. This CDR3 contains 16 residues. Germline lookup yields CDR1 SGHNT and CDR2 YENEEA.

This chain joins TRBV7-2 and TRBJ2-1, with 8 positions matching TRBD2. The J segment lost 2 bases and the V segment lost 0 bases, leaving 3 bases of the junction unmatched. Germline V gene sequence: CDR1 SGHTA, CDR2 FQGNSA. CDR3 length equals 16 residues. The CDR3 protein is CASSLASGGAYNEQFF. The CDR3, as DNA: TGTGCCAGCAGCTTAGCATCCGGGGGGGCCTACAATGAGCAGTTCTTC. The full variable domain, rest sourced from reference TRBV7-2 and TRBJ2-1, is GAGVSQSPSNKVTEKGKDVELRCDPISGHTALYWYRQSLGQGLEFLIYFQGNSAPDKSGLPSDRFSAERTGGSVSTLTIQRTQQEDSAVYLCASSLASGGAYNEQFFGPGTRLTVL.

The genes are TRBV11-1 and TRBJ2-3; the match to TRBD1 covers 7 bases. This CDR3 comprises 15 residues. Germline CDR1 and CDR2: SGHAT and FQDESV (reference sequence). V shed 5 bases, J shed 4 bases, and the junction held 9 bases outside the gene matches. The CDR3 sequence is CASSLSTGKSDTQYF. Here the CDR3 DNA reads TGTGCCAGCAGCCTCTCGACAGGGAAATCAGATACGCAGTATTTT.

This chain links TRBV30 with TRBJ1-1, with D possibly being TRBD1 (5 bases). Germline lookup yields CDR1 GTSNPN and CDR2 SVGIG (reference sequence). The CDR3 spans 14 residues. V was cut by 2 bases and J by 0 bases, with 10 bases left in between. CDR3 residues: CAWSLGRVNTEAFF. CDR3 DNA sequence: TGTGCCTGGAGTTTGGGCAGGGTGAACACTGAAGCTTTCTTT. The full variable domain, rest sourced from reference TRBV30 and TRBJ1-1, is SQTIHQWPATLVQPVGSPLSLECTVEGTSNPNLYWYRQAAGRGLQLLFYSVGIGQISSEVPQNLSASRPQDRQFILSSKKLLLSDSGFYLCAWSLGRVNTEAFFGQGTRLTVV.

The chain links TRBV4-2 to TRBJ2-7, with D perhaps matching TRBD2 (5 bases). The germline V gene encodes CDR1 LGHNA and CDR2 YNFKEQ. V was pared by 4 bases and J by 2 bases, with 9 bases between. The CDR3 is 13 residues long. DNA of the CDR3: TGTGCCAGCAGCCCCGGACTGACCTACGAGCAGTACTTC. Protein product: CASSPGLTYEQYF.

The chain carries TRBV27 and TRBJ2-5, with TRBD1 identical over 10 bases. CDR3 length equals 15 residues. The ends lost 4 bases at V and 5 bases at J; junction bases unmatched: 7. Germline V gives CDR1 MNHEY, CDR2 SMNVEV (reference sequence). The CDR3 nucleotides are TGTGCCAGCAGTTGGGACAGGGGACCTGGGGAGACCCAGTACTTC. Translation gives CASSWDRGPGETQYF.

The chain joins TRBV14 to TRBJ2-7; D is possibly TRBD2 (6 bases). This CDR3 has 16 amino acids. Germline V gene sequence: CDR1 SGHDN, CDR2 FVKESK. The ends were cut back, 3 bases at V and 2 bases at J, with 17 bases in the middle. The CDR3 loop is CASSQYASDYPYEQYF. DNA for the CDR3: TGTGCCAGCAGCCAGTACGCGTCGGACTACCCCTACGAGCAGTACTTC.

The gene calls are TRBV5-1 and TRBJ2-5; TRBD1 is a possible D gene (5 bases). The V and J ends lost 4 bases and 1 base respectively, with 11 bases between them. The CDR3 extends over 14 amino acids. From germline, CDR1 is SGHRS and CDR2 YFSETQ. The CDR3 protein is CASSPNDSQETQYF. The CDR3 coding sequence is TGCGCCAGCAGCCCGAACGACAGCCAAGAGACCCAGTACTTC.

The rearrangement uses TRBV27 and TRBJ2-7; TRBD1 agrees at 8 bases. Germline V gene sequence: CDR1 MNHEY, CDR2 SMNVEV (reference sequence). J gave up 2 bases and V 3 bases, and 6 bases lay outside the gene matches. This CDR3 has 15 residues. Here the CDR3 reads CASSFTGGAPYEQYF. CDR3 nucleotide sequence: TGTGCCAGCAGTTTTACAGGGGGTGCCCCCTACGAGCAGTACTTC.

V gene TRBV7-6 combines with J gene TRBJ2-3, with TRBD2 identical over 13 bases. J was trimmed by 6 bases and V by 4 bases; bases with no gene match: 10. This CDR3 is 17 amino acids long. From germline, CDR1 is SGHVS and CDR2 FNYEAQ. The CDR3: CASSSGLAGLAVDTQYF. The CDR3 nucleotides read TGTGCCAGCAGCTCGGGACTAGCGGGATTGGCGGTTGATACGCAGTATTTT.